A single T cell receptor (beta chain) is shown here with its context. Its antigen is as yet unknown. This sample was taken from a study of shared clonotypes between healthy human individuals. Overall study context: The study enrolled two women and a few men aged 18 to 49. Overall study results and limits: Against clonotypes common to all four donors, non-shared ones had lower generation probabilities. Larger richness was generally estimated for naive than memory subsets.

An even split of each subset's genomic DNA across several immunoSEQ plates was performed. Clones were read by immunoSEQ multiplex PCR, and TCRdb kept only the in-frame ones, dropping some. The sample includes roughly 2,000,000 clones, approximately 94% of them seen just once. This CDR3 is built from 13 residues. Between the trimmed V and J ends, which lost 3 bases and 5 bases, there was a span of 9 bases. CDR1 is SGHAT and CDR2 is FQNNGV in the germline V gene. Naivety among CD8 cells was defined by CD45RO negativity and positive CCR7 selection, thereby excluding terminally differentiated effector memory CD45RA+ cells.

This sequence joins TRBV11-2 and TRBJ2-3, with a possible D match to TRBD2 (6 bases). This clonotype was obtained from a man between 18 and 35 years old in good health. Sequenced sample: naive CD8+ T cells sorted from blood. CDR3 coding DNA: TGTGCCAGCAGCTTGGCGGGGCAAGATACGCAGTATTTT. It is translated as CASSLAGQDTQYF.